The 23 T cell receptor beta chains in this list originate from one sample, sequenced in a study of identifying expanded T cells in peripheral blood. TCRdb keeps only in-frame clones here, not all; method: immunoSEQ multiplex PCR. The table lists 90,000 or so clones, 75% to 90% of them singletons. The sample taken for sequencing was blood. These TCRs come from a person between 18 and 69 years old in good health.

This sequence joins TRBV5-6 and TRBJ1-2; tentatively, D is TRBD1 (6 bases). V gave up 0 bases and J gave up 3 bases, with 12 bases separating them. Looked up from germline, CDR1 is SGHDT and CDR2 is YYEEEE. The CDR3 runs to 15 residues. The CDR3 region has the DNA TGTGCCAGCAGCTTGGCCACCAGGGGCCACTATGGCTACACCTTC. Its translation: CASSLATRGHYGYTF.

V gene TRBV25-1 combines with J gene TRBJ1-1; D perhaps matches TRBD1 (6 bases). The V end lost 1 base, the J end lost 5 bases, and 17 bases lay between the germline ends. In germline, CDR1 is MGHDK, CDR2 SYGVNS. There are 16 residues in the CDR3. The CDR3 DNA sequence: TGTGCCAGCAGTGAATCCCTCATCTCAGGGGAAACTGAAGCTTTCTTT. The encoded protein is CASSESLISGETEAFF.

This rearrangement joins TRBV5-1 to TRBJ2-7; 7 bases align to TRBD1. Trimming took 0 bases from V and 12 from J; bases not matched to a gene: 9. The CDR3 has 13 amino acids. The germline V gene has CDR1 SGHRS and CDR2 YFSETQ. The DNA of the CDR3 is TGCGCCAGCAGCTTGGGACAGGGTGAGCCCGGGTACTTC. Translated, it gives CASSLGQGEPGYF.

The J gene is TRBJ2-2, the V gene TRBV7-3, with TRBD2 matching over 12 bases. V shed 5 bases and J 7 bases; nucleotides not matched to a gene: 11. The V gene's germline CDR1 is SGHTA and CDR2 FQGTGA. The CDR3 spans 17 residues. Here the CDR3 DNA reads TGTGCCAGCAGCCCCCCTAGCGGGGGGGCCAAGTTCGGGGAGCTGTTTTTT. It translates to CASSPPSGGAKFGELFF.

The CDR3 sequence is CASSLMAQGAGGYTF. The CDR3 DNA sequence: TGTGCCAGCAGCTTGATGGCACAGGGGGCTGGTGGCTACACCTTC. This chain uses TRBV5-4 with TRBJ1-2; 9 bases are shared with TRBD1. CDR1 SGHNT and CDR2 YYREEE come from the germline V gene (reference sequence). The CDR3 sequence is 15 residues long. The junction had 8 bases not matched to a gene; V was cut back by 1 base and J by 7 bases.

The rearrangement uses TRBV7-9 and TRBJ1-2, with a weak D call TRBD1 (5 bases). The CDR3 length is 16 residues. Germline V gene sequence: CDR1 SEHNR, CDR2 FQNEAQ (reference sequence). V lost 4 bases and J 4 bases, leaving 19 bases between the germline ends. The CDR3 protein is CASSSGGVTAFYGYTF. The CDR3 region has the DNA TGTGCCAGCAGCTCCGGGGGGGTGACAGCCTTCTATGGCTACACCTTC.

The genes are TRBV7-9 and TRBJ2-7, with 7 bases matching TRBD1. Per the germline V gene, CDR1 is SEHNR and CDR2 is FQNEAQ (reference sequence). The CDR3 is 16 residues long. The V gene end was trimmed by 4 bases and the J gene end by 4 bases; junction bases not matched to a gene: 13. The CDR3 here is CASSSDPGTASYEQYF. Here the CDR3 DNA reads TGTGCCAGCAGCTCAGACCCTGGGACAGCATCTTACGAGCAGTACTTC.

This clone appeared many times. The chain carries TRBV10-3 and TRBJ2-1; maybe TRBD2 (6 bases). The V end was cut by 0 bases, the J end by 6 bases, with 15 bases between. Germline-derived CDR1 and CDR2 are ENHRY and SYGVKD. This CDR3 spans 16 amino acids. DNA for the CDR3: TGTGCCATCAGTGAGTCGGTCGGCGGGGTTTCCAATGAGCAGTTCTTC. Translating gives CAISESVGGVSNEQFF.

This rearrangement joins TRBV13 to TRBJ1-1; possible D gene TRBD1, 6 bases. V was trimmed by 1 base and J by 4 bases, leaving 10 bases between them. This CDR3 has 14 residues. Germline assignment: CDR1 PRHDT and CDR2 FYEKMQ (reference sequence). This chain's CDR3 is CASSLDQGSTEAFF. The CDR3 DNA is TGTGCCAGCAGCTTAGATCAGGGGAGCACTGAAGCTTTCTTT.

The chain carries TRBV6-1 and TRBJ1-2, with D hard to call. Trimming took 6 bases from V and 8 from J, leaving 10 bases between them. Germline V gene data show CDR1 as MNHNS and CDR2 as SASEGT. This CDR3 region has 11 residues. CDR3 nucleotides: TGTGCCAGCAGCCGGGGAGAGGGCTACACCTTC. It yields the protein CASSRGEGYTF.

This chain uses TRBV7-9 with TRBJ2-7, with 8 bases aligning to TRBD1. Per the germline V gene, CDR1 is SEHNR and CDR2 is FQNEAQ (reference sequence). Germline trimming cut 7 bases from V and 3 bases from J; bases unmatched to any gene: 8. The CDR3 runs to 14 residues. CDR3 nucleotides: TGTGCCAGCACATCCCAGGGGGCATTCTACGAGCAGTACTTC. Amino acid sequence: CASTSQGAFYEQYF.

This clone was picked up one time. The chain's CDR3 is CASSWGQGGQPQHF. The CDR3 nucleotides read TGTGCCAGCAGTTGGGGACAGGGGGGTCAGCCCCAGCATTTT. This chain joins TRBV28 and TRBJ1-5; 11 bases are shared with TRBD1. V shed 4 bases, J shed 6 bases, and the junction held 2 bases outside the gene matches. The CDR3 runs to 14 residues. Germline V gene data show CDR1 as MDHEN and CDR2 as SYDVKM.

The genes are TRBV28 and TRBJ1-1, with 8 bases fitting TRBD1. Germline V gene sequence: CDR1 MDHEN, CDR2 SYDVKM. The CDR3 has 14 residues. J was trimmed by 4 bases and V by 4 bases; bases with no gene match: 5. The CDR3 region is CASSYRGSFTEAFF. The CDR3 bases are TGTGCCAGCAGTTACAGGGGGTCATTCACTGAAGCTTTCTTT.

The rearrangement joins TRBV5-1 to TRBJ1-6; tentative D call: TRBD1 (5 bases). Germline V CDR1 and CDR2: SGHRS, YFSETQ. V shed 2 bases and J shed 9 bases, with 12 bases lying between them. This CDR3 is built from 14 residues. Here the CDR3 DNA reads TGCGCCAGCAGCTTCCGGGACCCTTCTTCACCCCTCCACTTT. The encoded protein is CASSFRDPSSPLHF.

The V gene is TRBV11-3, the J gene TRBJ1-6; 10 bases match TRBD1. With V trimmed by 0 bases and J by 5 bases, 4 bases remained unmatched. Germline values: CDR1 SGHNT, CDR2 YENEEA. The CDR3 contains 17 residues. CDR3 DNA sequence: TGTGCCAGCAGCTTAGATCGTGGGACAGGGGATAATTCACCCCTCCACTTT. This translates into CASSLDRGTGDNSPLHF.

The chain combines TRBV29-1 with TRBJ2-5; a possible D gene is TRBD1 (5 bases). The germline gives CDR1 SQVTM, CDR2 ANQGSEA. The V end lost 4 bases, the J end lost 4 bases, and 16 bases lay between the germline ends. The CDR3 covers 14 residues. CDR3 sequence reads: CSVGSNQGAETQYF. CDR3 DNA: TGCAGCGTTGGGTCTAATCAGGGCGCAGAGACCCAGTACTTC.

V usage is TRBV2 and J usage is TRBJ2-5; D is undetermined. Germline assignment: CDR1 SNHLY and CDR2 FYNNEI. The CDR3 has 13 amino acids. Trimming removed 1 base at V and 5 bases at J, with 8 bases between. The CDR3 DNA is TGTGCCAGCAGTGAAGACAGTCTCGAGACCCAGTACTTC. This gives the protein CASSEDSLETQYF.

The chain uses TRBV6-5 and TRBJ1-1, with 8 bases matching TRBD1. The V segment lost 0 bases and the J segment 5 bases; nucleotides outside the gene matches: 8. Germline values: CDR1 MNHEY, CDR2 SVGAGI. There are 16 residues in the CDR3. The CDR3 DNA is TGTGCCAGCAGTTACTCGAGGACAGGGAGGGGAACTGAAGCTTTCTTT. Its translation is CASSYSRTGRGTEAFF.

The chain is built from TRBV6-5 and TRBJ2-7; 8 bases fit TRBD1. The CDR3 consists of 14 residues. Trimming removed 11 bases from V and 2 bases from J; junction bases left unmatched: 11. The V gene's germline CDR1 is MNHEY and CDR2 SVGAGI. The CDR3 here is CAAIPRDRPYEQYF. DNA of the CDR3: TGTGCCGCCATCCCTCGGGACAGGCCCTACGAGCAGTACTTC.

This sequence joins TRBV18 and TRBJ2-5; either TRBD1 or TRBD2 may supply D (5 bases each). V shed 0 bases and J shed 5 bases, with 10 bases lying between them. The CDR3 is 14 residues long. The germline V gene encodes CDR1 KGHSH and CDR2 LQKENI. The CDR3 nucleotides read TGTGCCAGCTCACCACCCGGGGCGGTGGAGACCCAGTACTTC. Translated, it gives CASSPPGAVETQYF. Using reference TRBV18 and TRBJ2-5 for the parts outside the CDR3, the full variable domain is NAGVMQNPRHLVRRRGQEARLRCSPMKGHSHVYWYRQLPEEGLKFMVYLQKENIIDESGMPKERFSAEFPKEGPSILRIQQVVRGDSAAYFCASSPPGAVETQYFGPGTRLLVL.

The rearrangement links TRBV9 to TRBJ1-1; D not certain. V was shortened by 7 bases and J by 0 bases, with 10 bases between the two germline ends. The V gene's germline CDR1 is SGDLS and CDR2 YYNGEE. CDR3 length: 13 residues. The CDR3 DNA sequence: TGTGCCAGCCAACCAGATATGAACACTGAAGCTTTCTTT. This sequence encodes CASQPDMNTEAFF.

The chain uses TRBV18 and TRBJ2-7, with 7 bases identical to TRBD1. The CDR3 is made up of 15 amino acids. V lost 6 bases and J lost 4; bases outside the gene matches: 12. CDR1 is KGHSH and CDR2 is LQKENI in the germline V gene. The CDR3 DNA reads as TGTGCCAGCTCTCCTCCGGGACAGCAAAAGTACGAGCAGTACTTC. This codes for CASSPPGQQKYEQYF.

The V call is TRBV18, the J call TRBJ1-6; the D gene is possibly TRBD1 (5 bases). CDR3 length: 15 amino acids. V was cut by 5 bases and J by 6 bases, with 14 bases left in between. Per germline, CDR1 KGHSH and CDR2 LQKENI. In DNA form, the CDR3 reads TGTGCCAGCTCATCAAGAGACAGCGGTAATTCACCCCTCCACTTT. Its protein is CASSSRDSGNSPLHF.